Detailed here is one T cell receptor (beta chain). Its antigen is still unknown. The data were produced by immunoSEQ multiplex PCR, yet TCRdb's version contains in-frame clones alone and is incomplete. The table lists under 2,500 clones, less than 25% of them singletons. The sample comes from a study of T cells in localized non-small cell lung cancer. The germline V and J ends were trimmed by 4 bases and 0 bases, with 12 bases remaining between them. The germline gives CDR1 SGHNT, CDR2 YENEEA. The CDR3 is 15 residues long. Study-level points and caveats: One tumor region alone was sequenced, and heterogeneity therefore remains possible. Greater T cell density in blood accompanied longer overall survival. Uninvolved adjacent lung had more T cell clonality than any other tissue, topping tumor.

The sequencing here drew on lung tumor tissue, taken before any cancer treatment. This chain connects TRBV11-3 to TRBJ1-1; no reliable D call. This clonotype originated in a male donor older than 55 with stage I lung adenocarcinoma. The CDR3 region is CASSYGKRMNTEAFF. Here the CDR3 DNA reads TGTGCCAGCAGCTATGGGAAAAGAATGAACACTGAAGCTTTCTTT.